The rows below give T cell receptor beta chains drawn from one sample of a study of cytomegalovirus exposure and HLA in healthy donors. Libraries were prepared by immunoSEQ multiplex PCR; TCRdb keeps only in-frame clonotypes and omits some of them. The table records more than 150,000 clones, roughly 87% of them present only once. The sequencing sample was made of PBMCs. The receptors originated from a man aged 45-65 years in good health and CMV-seronegative. The CDR3 runs from the conserved cysteine through the conserved F or W. The D gene is left open where the match is weak. Not every row has a clone size; where given, it reads once, few, many or a size class.

>TRBV2|TRBD1|-|TRBJ2-7
CASSRQGGPYEQYF
TGTGCCAGCAGTCGACAGGGGGGACCCTACGAGCAGTACTTC
>TRBV6-5|-|-|TRBJ2-5
CASSSGRETQYF
TGTGCCAGCAGTAGTGGGCGAGAGACCCAGTACTTC
>TRBV12-5|TRBD2|few|TRBJ2-2
CASGFHPSQRGSGELFF
TGTGCTAGTGGTTTCCACCCATCCCAGCGGGGAAGCGGGGAGCTGTTTTTT
>TRBV7-2|-|-|TRBJ2-3
CASSDLGGARQDTQYF
TGTGCCAGCAGCGACTTGGGGGGGGCGCGTCAAGATACGCAGTATTTT
>TRBV7-8|TRBD1|few|TRBJ2-7
CASSDRDEQYF
TGTGCCAGCAGCGACAGGGACGAGCAGTACTTC
>TRBV7-2|TRBD1|few|TRBJ1-2
CASSLEGQRTNYGYTF
TGTGCCAGCAGCCTAGAGGGACAGAGGACTAACTATGGCTACACCTTC
>TRBV19|TRBD2|-|TRBJ2-2
CASSIAGGTGTGELFF
TGTGCCAGTAGTATAGCGGGAGGAACTGGCACCGGGGAGCTGTTTTTT
>TRBV2|-|-|TRBJ2-7
CASSFFGQGSSYEQYF
TGTGCCAGCAGTTTTTTCGGGCAGGGGAGCTCCTACGAGCAGTACTTC
>TRBV2|-|-|TRBJ1-1
CASSEALLRGAEAFF
TGTGCCAGCAGTGAAGCGCTGCTTCGAGGCGCTGAAGCTTTCTTT
>TRBV21-1|-|-|TRBJ1-5
CASSKVDTLELPQHF
TGTGCCAGCAGCAAAGTGGACACGTTGGAGCTGCCCCAGCATTTT
>TRBV6-5|-|few|TRBJ1-1
CASSVLGVLETFF
TGTGCCAGCAGTGTACTGGGCGTCCTCGAAACATTCTTT
>TRBV4-2|TRBD1|once|TRBJ2-6
CASSGGQGKRRSGANVLTF
TGTGCCAGCAGTGGCGGACAGGGTAAAAGAAGGTCTGGGGCCAACGTCCTGACTTTC
>TRBV5-1|TRBD2|-|TRBJ2-7
CASSPAGTSGGANEQYF
TGCGCCAGCAGCCCGGCCGGGACTAGCGGGGGGGCCAACGAGCAGTACTTC
>TRBV7-9|TRBD2|many|TRBJ2-2
CASSSRVSGSRDTGELFF
TGTGCCAGCAGTTCCCGAGTTAGCGGGAGTAGGGACACCGGGGAGCTGTTTTTT
>TRBV6-5|-|-|TRBJ1-2
CASSYRTDYGYTF
TGTGCCAGCAGTTATAGGACAGACTATGGCTACACCTTC
>TRBV5-6|TRBD2|-|TRBJ2-3
CASSSPGGKLTQYF
TGTGCCAGCAGCAGCCCGGGAGGGAAGTTGACGCAGTATTTT
>TRBV7-5|-|-|TRBJ1-5
CAPRRGFINQPQHF
TGTGCCCCACGGCGGGGGTTCATCAATCAGCCCCAGCATTTT
>TRBV7-2|-|once|TRBJ1-4
CASSLDPVRSEKLFF
TGTGCCAGCAGCTTAGACCCGGTGAGGAGTGAAAAACTGTTTTTT
>TRBV29-1|-|-|TRBJ2-1
CSAPSLYEQFF
TGCAGCGCTCCTAGTCTTTATGAGCAGTTCTTC
>TRBV4-1|-|-|TRBJ2-2
CASSKAMNTGELFF
TGCGCCAGCAGCAAAGCCATGAACACCGGGGAGCTGTTTTTT
>TRBV6-7|-|-|TRBJ2-1
CASTPAGARVEQFF
TGTGCCAGCACCCCCGCGGGGGCTAGGGTTGAGCAGTTCTTC
>TRBV4-2|TRBD1|few|TRBJ1-1
CASSQPDRGTEAFF
TGTGCCAGCAGCCAACCCGACAGGGGAACTGAAGCTTTCTTT
>TRBV4-1|-|once|TRBJ2-3
CASSQATSGRWDTQYF
TGCGCCAGCAGCCAAGCGACAAGCGGGCGGTGGGATACGCAGTATTTT
>TRBV6-4|-|-|TRBJ2-3
CASREVGTDTQYF
TGTGCCAGCAGAGAGGTCGGCACAGATACGCAGTATTTT
>TRBV6-5|TRBD1|-|TRBJ1-4
CASSPTGLDEKLFF
TGTGCCAGCAGCCCGACAGGGCTCGACGAAAAACTGTTTTTT
>TRBV28|TRBD1|-|TRBJ2-7
CASSPGGTGLREQYF
TGTGCCAGCAGTCCCGGTGGGACAGGGTTGAGGGAGCAGTACTTC
>TRBV13|-|-|TRBJ2-1
CASSRWSSYNEQFF
TGTGCCAGCAGCCGCTGGAGCTCCTACAATGAGCAGTTCTTC
>TRBV29-1|TRBD1|-|TRBJ1-1
CSADRVQGMNTEAFF
TGCAGCGCCGACCGTGTACAGGGGATGAACACTGAAGCTTTCTTT
>TRBV4-1|-|few|TRBJ2-7
CASSTTYEQYF
TGCGCCAGCAGTACTACCTACGAGCAGTACTTC
>TRBV7-2|-|-|TRBJ1-6
CASSLRSSYNSPLHF
TGTGCCAGCAGCTTACGGAGCTCCTATAATTCACCCCTCCACTTT
>TRBV7-2|TRBD2|-|TRBJ2-7
CASSLAGRTSVGGQYF
TGTGCCAGCAGCTTAGCGGGGAGGACTAGCGTGGGTGGGCAGTACTTC
>TRBV10-3|-|-|TRBJ1-6
CAISSGSASPLHF
TGTGCCATCAGTTCAGGGTCAGCTTCACCCCTCCACTTT
>TRBV6-5|TRBD2|-|TRBJ2-1
CASSSSGGAYNEQFF
TGTGCCAGCAGTTCTAGCGGGGGAGCCTACAATGAGCAGTTCTTC
>TRBV5-1|-|-|TRBJ1-2
CASSLAVQGGNYGYTF
TGCGCCAGCAGCTTGGCCGTCCAGGGTGGAAACTATGGCTACACCTTC
>TRBV7-8|TRBD2|-|TRBJ2-2
CASSLSLTSGEGELFF
TGTGCCAGCAGCCTCAGCCTGACTAGCGGCGAGGGGGAGCTGTTTTTT
>TRBV15|-|-|TRBJ2-7
CATSRVYSTTYEQYF
TGTGCCACCAGCAGAGTGTATAGCACCACCTACGAGCAGTACTTC
>TRBV30|-|-|TRBJ2-2
CAWSASLGMSTGELFF
TGTGCCTGGAGTGCCTCCCTAGGTATGAGCACCGGGGAGCTGTTTTTT
>TRBV18|TRBD1|-|TRBJ1-6
CASSPGTGGDSPLHF
TGTGCCAGCTCACCAGGGACAGGAGGTGATTCACCCCTCCACTTT
>TRBV7-8|-|-|TRBJ2-5
CASSLDRERHRGETQYF
TGTGCCAGCAGCTTAGACAGGGAGCGGCACAGAGGAGAGACCCAGTACTTC
>TRBV19|TRBD1|-|TRBJ1-3
CASRTTGQSSGNTIYF
TGTGCCAGTAGAACAACGGGACAGTCTTCTGGAAACACCATATATTTT
>TRBV2|TRBD1|-|TRBJ2-2
CASRAGTGSTGELFF
TGTGCCAGCAGAGCCGGGACAGGGAGCACCGGGGAGCTGTTTTTT
>TRBV4-1|TRBD1|few|TRBJ2-2
CASSRGQGHTGELFF
TGCGCCAGCAGCCGCGGACAGGGCCACACCGGGGAGCTGTTTTTT
>TRBV11-2|TRBD1|-|TRBJ2-7
CASSTPPGQGVTYEQYF
TGTGCCAGCAGCACCCCCCCGGGACAGGGGGTGACCTACGAGCAGTACTTC
>TRBV7-2|TRBD2|once|TRBJ2-5
CASSLAGGLGTQYF
TGTGCCAGCAGCTTGGCGGGGGGGCTTGGGACCCAGTACTTC
>TRBV18|-|few|TRBJ2-4
CASSPQGRTKNIQYF
TGTGCCAGCTCACCGCAGGGGCGGACCAAAAACATTCAGTACTTC
>TRBV9|-|-|TRBJ2-3
CASSHSTDTQYF
TGTGCCAGCAGCCATAGCACAGATACGCAGTATTTT